This T cell receptor (beta chain) was recorded in a study of cytomegalovirus exposure and HLA in healthy donors. Turning to this clone: Antigen: not known.

60 Vbeta and 13 Jbeta primers were used in PCR. Original processing notes: Later analysis identified approximately 88 million unique TCR beta chains, 8.5 million to 13 million shared. Here immunoSEQ multiplex PCR was the method, and the copy in TCRdb shows in-frame clones only, minus some. V and J calls plus clone size are reproduced from that table; the DNA served to infer D and trimming. This sample has around 140,000 clones; roughly 86% occur once, and the top ten carry roughly 0.5%. Overall study findings and caveats: About 90% or about 30% of the time was how often most TCR beta V segments were productive, according to an earlier analysis. Later work showed greater clonal expansion in HLA-associated TCR beta chains than in equally common others.

Germline V gene sequence: CDR1 SNHLY, CDR2 FYNNEI. The CDR3 is made up of 10 amino acids. V was clipped by 8 bases and J by 5 bases, with 6 bases between them. The TCR comes from a woman aged 40 to 50 in good health and CMV-seronegative. Sequences were obtained from PBMCs. The chain is built from TRBV2 and TRBJ2-5; a possible D gene is TRBD2 (6 bases). CDR3 nucleotide sequence: TGTGCCAGCGCGGGGGAGACCCAGTACTTC. Encoded protein: CASAGETQYF.